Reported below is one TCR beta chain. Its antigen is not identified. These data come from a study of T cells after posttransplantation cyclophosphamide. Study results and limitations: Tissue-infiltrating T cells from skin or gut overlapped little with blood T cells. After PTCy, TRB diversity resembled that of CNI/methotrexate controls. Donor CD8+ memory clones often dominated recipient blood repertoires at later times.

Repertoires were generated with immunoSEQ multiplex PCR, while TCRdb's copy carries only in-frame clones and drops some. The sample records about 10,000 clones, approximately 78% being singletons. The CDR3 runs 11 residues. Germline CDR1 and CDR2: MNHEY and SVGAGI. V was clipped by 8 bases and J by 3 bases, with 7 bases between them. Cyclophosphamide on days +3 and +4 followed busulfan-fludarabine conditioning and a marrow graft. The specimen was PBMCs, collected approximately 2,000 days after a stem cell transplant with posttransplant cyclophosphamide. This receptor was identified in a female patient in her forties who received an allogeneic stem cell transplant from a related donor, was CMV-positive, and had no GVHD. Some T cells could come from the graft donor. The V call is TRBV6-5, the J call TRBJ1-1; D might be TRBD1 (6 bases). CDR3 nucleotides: TGTGCCAGCCACAGGGACACTGAAGCTTTCTTT. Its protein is CASHRDTEAFF.